The present TCR beta chain was sequenced within a study of blood T cell repertoires in COVID-19. The overall study: Acute-phase and convalescent COVID-19 samples originated in the United States, Italy and Spain.

Patients at the Seattle site were enrolled during active infection and followed longitudinally. Trimming removed 4 bases at V and 2 bases at J, with 7 bases between. The CDR3 is 13 amino acids. Germline V CDR1 and CDR2: SGHRS, YFSETQ. As originally analysed: It was from reference gene primer amplification that nucleated cell counts were estimated. Assay used: immunoSEQ multiplex PCR; TCRdb lists only in-frame clones, some missing. V and J calls and clone size are copied from that table; D and trimming were computed from the DNA. The data contain roughly 200,000 clones, approximately 80% of them singletons.

The chain joins TRBV5-1 to TRBJ1-3; D gene ambiguous. Sample: peripheral blood. This TCR came from a woman aged 35 to 49 with COVID-19, enrolled during active disease. The CDR3 spells CASSTNTGNTIYF. The CDR3 region has the DNA TGCGCCAGCAGCACCAACACTGGAAACACCATATATTTT.